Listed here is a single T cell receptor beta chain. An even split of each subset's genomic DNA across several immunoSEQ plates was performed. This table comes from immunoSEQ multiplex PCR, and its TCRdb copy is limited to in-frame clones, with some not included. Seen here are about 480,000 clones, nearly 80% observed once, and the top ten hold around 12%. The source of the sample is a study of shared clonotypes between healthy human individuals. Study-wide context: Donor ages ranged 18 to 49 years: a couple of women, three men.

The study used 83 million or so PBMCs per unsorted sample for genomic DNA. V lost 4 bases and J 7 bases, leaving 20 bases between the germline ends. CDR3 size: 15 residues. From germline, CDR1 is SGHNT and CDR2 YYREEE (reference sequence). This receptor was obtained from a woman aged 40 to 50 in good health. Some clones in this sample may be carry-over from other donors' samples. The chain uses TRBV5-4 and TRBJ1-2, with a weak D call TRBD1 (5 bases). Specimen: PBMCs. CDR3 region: CASSLDWGTGIGYTF. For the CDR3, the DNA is TGTGCCAGCAGCCTCGATTGGGGGACCGGGATTGGCTACACCTTC.